Detailed here is one T cell receptor beta chain. Its antigen remains unknown. These data originate in a study of vaccination effects on CD4 cells after COVID-19. Using immunoSEQ multiplex PCR, the repertoire was profiled, and TCRdb retains in-frame clones only, with some absent. The sample includes about 70,000 clones, roughly three quarters seen only once; the top ten take approximately 2%. The ends were cut back, 3 bases at V and 0 bases at J, with 11 bases in the middle. The CDR3 extends over 15 amino acids. The V gene's germline CDR1 is SGHTA and CDR2 FQGNSA. Once cultured for approximately ten days, the cells underwent separation to obtain CD4+ T cells.

The genes are TRBV7-2 and TRBJ1-1; D not certain. The TCR sequence derives from a human donor who received a COVID-19 vaccine. The input for sequencing was CD4+ T cells from PBMCs cultured without peptide, taken before COVID-19 vaccination. CDR3 coding DNA: TGTGCCAGCAGCTTTTCCCGAGGCATGAACACTGAAGCTTTCTTT. As protein: CASSFSRGMNTEAFF.